Sequencing of this TCR beta chain was carried out in a study of neurological immune-mediated disorders. PBMCs numbering 2 million and stored at -80 C yielded the unsorted libraries. This clonotype was seen at least ten times. Its antigen is as yet unknown. The junction does not match germline at one end; this may be a read error. General observations from the study: CDR3 amino acid sequences found in expanded clones were never shared across subjects, suggesting private repertoires in all groups.

The output of every sequencing run, over 190 million TCR-beta sequences, came from 15-18 subjects. Each CDR3 protein is one row after TCRdb ran MiXCR on the 5' RACE reads. Among about 59,000 distinct CDR3 sequences listed, roughly 13% were seen once. The CDR3 sequence is 15 residues long. The germline gives CDR1 SSHAT, CDR2 FNYEAQ (reference sequence). The rearrangement uses TRBV7-7 and TRBJ2-1; D not certain. This clonotype originated in a woman aged 60 to 75 with HTLV-1-associated myelopathy (HAM/TSP). The specimen was PBMCs. The CDR3 is CASSLEQTVYNEQFF. CDR3 sequence (DNA): TGTGCTAGCAGCTTAGAGCAGACGGTTTACAATGAGCAGTTCTTC.